A single sample gave rise to the 18 T cell receptor beta chains below, sequenced in a study of cytomegalovirus exposure and HLA in healthy donors (dated by TCRdb to about 2017). Receptors were amplified or captured by the immunoSEQ multiplex PCR assay. For the multiplex PCR, a mixture combining 60 forward primers for TCR Vbeta segments and 13 reverse primers for TCR Jbeta segments was used. The immuneACCESS repertoire file appears here via TCRdb, limited to in-frame rearrangements. These files lack a portion of the clones; in checked studies, under half of the deficit traces to unresolved V genes, and the cause of the others is not known. In this sample the table shows more than 95,000 clones, 70% to 85% of which occur a single time. The top ten hold approximately 3.8% of the sample. Material for sequencing was PBMCs. The receptors were gathered from a man aged 40-49 years in good health and CMV-seropositive.

The chain recombines TRBV27 with TRBJ2-1; 12 nucleotides agree with TRBD2. Unmatched junction bases numbered 7, after V lost 0 bases and J lost 10 bases. The CDR3 spans 16 residues. Germline V gives CDR1 MNHEY, CDR2 SMNVEV (reference sequence). The CDR3: CASSLSSSGRAVEQFF. The CDR3 DNA sequence: TGTGCCAGCAGTTTATCCTCTAGCGGGAGGGCGGTCGAGCAGTTCTTC.

The chain carries TRBV7-3 and TRBJ2-1; possibly TRBD2 for D (5 bases). The V gene lost 0 bases and the J gene lost 8 bases, with 14 bases spanning the gap. There are 15 residues in the CDR3. Per germline, CDR1 SGHTA and CDR2 FQGTGA. CDR3 loop: CASSLTPGSVDEQFF. In DNA form, the CDR3 reads TGTGCCAGCAGCTTAACACCGGGTAGCGTCGATGAGCAGTTCTTC.

V and J are TRBV6-5 and TRBJ2-5, with a tentative D call TRBD2 (6 bases). The germline V and J ends were trimmed by 5 bases and 4 bases, with 14 bases remaining between them. Germline-derived CDR1 and CDR2 are MNHEY and SVGAGI. The CDR3 loop spans 14 amino acids. The CDR3 DNA is TGTGCCAGCAGTAGGGCGGGGTTGGGAGAGACCCAGTACTTC. This sequence encodes CASSRAGLGETQYF.

This chain uses TRBV15 with TRBJ2-5, with TRBD1 matching over 10 bases. The CDR3 spans 16 residues. The V gene's germline CDR1 is LNHNV and CDR2 YYDKDF (reference sequence). V lost 2 bases to trimming and J lost 5 bases; unmatched junction nucleotides: 8. CDR3 amino acids: CATSRSPGQGLETQYF. The CDR3 DNA is TGTGCCACCAGCAGATCACCGGGACAGGGGTTGGAGACCCAGTACTTC.

The gene calls are TRBV6-5 and TRBJ2-4, with TRBD2 matching 11 bases. CDR3 length: 14 amino acids. J gave up 7 bases and V 2 bases, and 1 base lay outside the gene matches. Germline CDR1 and CDR2: MNHEY and SVGAGI. CDR3 coding DNA: TGTGCCAGCAGTTACGGACTAGCGGGTAACATTCAGTACTTC. It translates to CASSYGLAGNIQYF.

J is TRBJ2-1 and V is TRBV7-7; D is possibly TRBD2 (5 bases). The CDR3 runs 13 residues. The germline CDR1 and CDR2 sequences are SSHAT and FNYEAQ (reference sequence). The CDR3 loop reads CASSRGSYNEQFF. As DNA, the CDR3 is TGTGCTAGCTCCCGAGGGTCCTACAATGAGCAGTTCTTC.

The rearrangement links TRBV15 to TRBJ2-1; 12 nucleotides line up with TRBD2. Germline CDR1 reads LNHNV; CDR2 reads YYDKDF (reference sequence). The ends lost 5 bases at V and 5 bases at J; junction bases unmatched: 4. The CDR3 extends over 15 amino acids. The CDR3 DNA is TGTGCCACCAGCCCGACTAGCGGGGGTAACAATGAGCAGTTCTTC. Translation gives CATSPTSGGNNEQFF.

The V gene is TRBV6-1, the J gene TRBJ2-7, with D possibly TRBD1 on 6 matching bases. The CDR3 contains 14 residues. V was shortened by 1 base and J by 4 bases, with 11 bases between the two germline ends. Germline CDR1 MNHNS, CDR2 SASEGT. The CDR3, as DNA: TGTGCCAGCAGTGAAGTAGGGGGTGAATACGAGCAGTACTTC. This encodes CASSEVGGEYEQYF.

This clone was seen only a few times. This chain links TRBV5-1 with TRBJ2-1; the D gene is possibly TRBD1 (5 bases). Trimming left V 1 base short and J 12 bases short, with 20 bases between. Germline V gene data show CDR1 as SGHRS and CDR2 as YFSETQ. The CDR3 is made up of 15 amino acids. This CDR3 is CASSLRDSSPRGQFF. The CDR3 DNA reads as TGCGCCAGCAGCTTGAGAGACAGCTCCCCAAGGGGGCAGTTCTTC.

The gene calls are TRBV5-1 and TRBJ2-7; tentatively, D is TRBD2 (7 bases). The CDR3 has 15 amino acids. CDR1 is SGHRS and CDR2 is YFSETQ in the germline V gene. The germline V and J ends were trimmed by 2 bases and 3 bases, with 15 bases remaining between them. CDR3 DNA sequence: TGCGCCAGCAGCTTCAAGGGGGGGGACCTCTACGAGCAGTACTTC. Protein sequence: CASSFKGGDLYEQYF.

The chain employs TRBV5-1 and TRBJ1-2, with TRBD1 as a possible D gene (6 bases). Germline V gives CDR1 SGHRS, CDR2 YFSETQ. Trimming cost V 4 bases and J 4 bases, with 14 bases left between them. The CDR3 sequence is 14 residues long. In nucleotides, the CDR3 is TGCGCCAGCAGCCAACTGGACAGATCCTATGGCTACACCTTC. Amino acid sequence: CASSQLDRSYGYTF. Full variable domain (remainder filled in from reference TRBV5-1 and TRBJ1-2): KAGVTQTPRYLIKTRGQQVTLSCSPISGHRSVSWYQQTPGQGLQFLFEYFSETQRNKGNFPGRFSGRQFSNSRSEMNVSTLELGDSALYLCASSQLDRSYGYTFGSGTRLTVV.

This chain links TRBV2 with TRBJ2-2, with TRBD2 matching 10 bases. Trimming took 3 bases from V and 4 from J; bases not matched to a gene: 11. This CDR3 is built from 18 residues. Germline assignment: CDR1 SNHLY and CDR2 FYNNEI. The CDR3 here is CASSESRVAGGATGELFF. CDR3 bases: TGTGCCAGCAGTGAGTCTAGGGTAGCGGGAGGTGCCACCGGGGAGCTGTTTTTT.

V usage is TRBV11-2 and J usage is TRBJ2-3; 7 positions match TRBD1. Per germline, CDR1 SGHAT and CDR2 FQNNGV. The V gene end was trimmed by 5 bases and the J gene end by 0 bases; junction bases not matched to a gene: 8. This CDR3 contains 16 residues. The CDR3 nucleotides read TGTGCCAGCAGCCTCAGGCCGGACAGGAGCACAGATACGCAGTATTTT. Amino acid sequence: CASSLRPDRSTDTQYF.

V usage is TRBV27 and J usage is TRBJ1-5; no reliable D call. This CDR3 contains 13 residues. CDR1 and CDR2 from the germline V gene are MNHEY and SMNVEV (reference sequence). Between the trimmed V and J ends, which lost 4 bases and 4 bases, there was a span of 8 bases. The CDR3 spells CASSWSSNQPQHF. The CDR3 region has the DNA TGTGCCAGCAGTTGGTCCAGTAATCAGCCCCAGCATTTT.

The gene calls are TRBV19 and TRBJ1-2; tentative D call: TRBD1 (5 bases). The germline V gene has CDR1 LNHDA and CDR2 SQIVND (reference sequence). Trimming took 10 bases from V and 2 from J, leaving 11 bases between them. The CDR3 length is 12 residues. CDR3 in DNA: TGTGCCACCACCAGGGCGAACTATGGCTACACCTTC. It specifies CATTRANYGYTF.

The CDR3 sequence: CASSNVGGSTDTQYF. CDR3 sequence (DNA): TGTGCCAGCAGCAACGTCGGGGGAAGCACAGATACGCAGTATTTT. This chain links TRBV2 with TRBJ2-3; D is perhaps TRBD2 (6 bases). CDR3 length: 15 residues. Germline V gives CDR1 SNHLY, CDR2 FYNNEI. The V end was cut by 6 bases, the J end by 0 bases, with 13 bases between. Filled out from reference TRBV2 and TRBJ2-3, the complete variable domain reads EPEVTQTPSHQVTQMGQEVILRCVPISNHLYFYWYRQILGQKVEFLVSFYNNEISEKSEIFDDQFSVERPDGSNFTLKIRSTKLEDSAMYFCASSNVGGSTDTQYFGPGTRLTVL.

The chain joins TRBV7-6 to TRBJ1-1; no clear D gene. Trimming cost V 1 base and J 1 base, with 13 bases left between them. The CDR3 has 16 amino acids. The germline V gene encodes CDR1 SGHVS and CDR2 FNYEAQ. The CDR3 DNA reads TGTGCCAGCAGCTTAGAATTTTGGGGAGGGAACACTGAAGCTTTCTTT. It encodes CASSLEFWGGNTEAFF.

The rearrangement joins TRBV7-2 to TRBJ2-1; D might be TRBD2 (6 bases). V was shortened by 5 bases and J by 9 bases, with 14 bases between the two germline ends. Germline values: CDR1 SGHTA, CDR2 FQGNSA. This CDR3 has 13 amino acids. CDR3 amino acids: CASSTRLVTEQFF. The CDR3 region has the DNA TGTGCCAGCAGCACCCGACTAGTAACTGAGCAGTTCTTC.